One and the same sample provided the 11 T cell receptor beta chains below, sequenced in a study of blood T cells in healthy people across ages. Using a J-beta primer mix together with a sample-barcoded 5' primer, a second PCR was run for roughly 6 to 11 cycles. TCRdb reprocessed the 5' RACE reads via MiXCR and lists one record per CDR3 protein. The sample holds more than 1,000,000 distinct CDR3 sequences, approximately 25% seen once. This sample was shared with a second study, whose subject was T cells of mothers and their children.

Sequenced: blood. The receptors here all came from a girl aged 2 to 10 in good health.

This clonotype was observed a few times. This rearrangement joins TRBV20-1 to TRBJ2-5; possible D gene TRBD2, 6 bases. The J call is uncertain, as TRBJ2-1 better fits the DNA end. This CDR3 has 14 amino acids. CDR1 and CDR2 from the germline V gene are DFQATT and SNEGSKA (reference sequence). The CDR3 here is CSADRDLDANEQFF. The DNA for the CDR3 is TGCAGTGCTGACCGGGACTTGGACGCCAATGAGCAGTTCTTC.

Details on this clonotype: One junction end does not reproduce the germline sequence, and a read error may be involved. The CDR3 coding sequence is TGTGCCAGCAGCGGGTTAGCGGGAGTGGGAGAGACCCGGTACTTC. Translating gives CASSGLAGVGETRYF. The rearrangement uses TRBV9 and TRBJ2-5; the match to TRBD2 covers 9 bases. Germline lookup yields CDR1 SGDLS and CDR2 YYNGEE. The CDR3 runs 15 residues.

About this clonotype itself: A read error may produce the germline difference seen at one junction end. The J gene is TRBJ1-2, the V gene TRBV10-3; D remains ambiguous. Germline V CDR1 and CDR2: ENHRY, SYGVKD. This CDR3 comprises 14 residues. The CDR3 is CAIRDPSYNYGYTF. The DNA of the CDR3 is TGTGCCATCCGTGACCCTTCCTATAACTATGGCTACACCTTC.

This chain uses TRBV20-1 with TRBJ1-6, with no clear D. V dropped 0 bases and J dropped 4 bases, with 7 bases sitting between them. This CDR3 spans 14 amino acids. Looked up from germline, CDR1 is DFQATT and CDR2 is SNEGSKA (reference sequence). DNA for the CDR3: TGCAGTGCTAGAGAAAGTCTTTATAATTCACCCCTCCACTTT. As protein: CSARESLYNSPLHF.

J is TRBJ1-1 and V is TRBV18; D perhaps matches TRBD1 (5 bases). The CDR3 extends over 16 amino acids. Trimming left V 6 bases short and J 1 base short, with 18 bases between. The V gene's germline CDR1 is KGHSH and CDR2 LQKENI. This CDR3 is CASSPSSGTGNTEAFF. CDR3 sequence (DNA): TGTGCCAGCTCGCCATCATCCGGGACGGGGAACACTGAAGCTTTCTTT. Full variable domain (rest looked up from reference TRBV18 and TRBJ1-1): NAGVMQNPRHLVRRRGQEARLRCSPMKGHSHVYWYRQLPEEGLKFMVYLQKENIIDESGMPKERFSAEFPKEGPSILRIQQVVRGDSAAYFCASSPSSGTGNTEAFFGQGTRLTVV.

J is TRBJ2-3 and V is TRBV6-1; D is unclear. CDR3 size: 10 residues. V was shortened by 2 bases and J by 10 bases, with 4 bases between the two germline ends. Germline lookup yields CDR1 MNHNS and CDR2 SASEGT. The CDR3 loop is CASSESPQYF. Written as DNA, the CDR3 is TGTGCCAGCAGTGAATCCCCGCAGTATTTT.

The V call is TRBV12-3 or TRBV12-4, the J call TRBJ1-2; D not certain. There are 14 residues in the CDR3. V lost 5 bases, J lost 0 bases, and 10 bases lay in between. CDR3 in amino acids: CASSPGPANYGYTF. CDR3 DNA: TGTGCCAGCAGTCCCGGGCCAGCTAACTATGGCTACACCTTC.

This clonotype turned up a few times. V usage is TRBV2 and J usage is TRBJ2-2, with D maybe TRBD2 (6 bases). V was clipped by 6 bases and J by 7 bases, with 15 bases between them. The CDR3 runs 14 residues. CDR1 and CDR2 (germline): SNHLY, FYNNEI. The CDR3 region is CASRPMGGVGELFF. For the CDR3, the DNA is TGTGCCAGCAGGCCCATGGGGGGAGTCGGGGAGCTGTTTTTT.

The genes are TRBV24-1 and TRBJ1-2, with 8 bases aligning to TRBD1. Germline V gives CDR1 KGHDR, CDR2 SFDVKD. V lost 3 bases and J lost 4; bases outside the gene matches: 3. This CDR3 comprises 14 residues. CDR3 region: CATSDGQGIYGYTF. The CDR3 nucleotides read TGTGCCACCAGTGATGGACAGGGCATCTATGGCTACACCTTC.

The chain is built from TRBV20-1 and TRBJ1-4, with D tentatively TRBD1 (6 bases). Trimming pared 0 bases from V and 7 bases from J, leaving 15 bases between. CDR3 length equals 15 residues. CDR1 and CDR2 from the germline V gene are DFQATT and SNEGSKA (reference sequence). This CDR3 reads CSARETTGPGEKLFF. In DNA, the CDR3 is TGCAGTGCTAGAGAGACAACAGGGCCTGGTGAAAAACTGTTTTTT.

In DNA, the CDR3 is TGTGCCAGCAGCTTTGGGAAGGCTCAGCCCCAGCATTTT. Translation gives CASSFGKAQPQHF. The J gene is TRBJ1-5, the V gene TRBV7-6; no clear D gene. V was trimmed by 3 bases and J by 6 bases, leaving 9 bases between them. Germline CDR1 and CDR2: SGHVS and FNYEAQ. This CDR3 comprises 13 residues.